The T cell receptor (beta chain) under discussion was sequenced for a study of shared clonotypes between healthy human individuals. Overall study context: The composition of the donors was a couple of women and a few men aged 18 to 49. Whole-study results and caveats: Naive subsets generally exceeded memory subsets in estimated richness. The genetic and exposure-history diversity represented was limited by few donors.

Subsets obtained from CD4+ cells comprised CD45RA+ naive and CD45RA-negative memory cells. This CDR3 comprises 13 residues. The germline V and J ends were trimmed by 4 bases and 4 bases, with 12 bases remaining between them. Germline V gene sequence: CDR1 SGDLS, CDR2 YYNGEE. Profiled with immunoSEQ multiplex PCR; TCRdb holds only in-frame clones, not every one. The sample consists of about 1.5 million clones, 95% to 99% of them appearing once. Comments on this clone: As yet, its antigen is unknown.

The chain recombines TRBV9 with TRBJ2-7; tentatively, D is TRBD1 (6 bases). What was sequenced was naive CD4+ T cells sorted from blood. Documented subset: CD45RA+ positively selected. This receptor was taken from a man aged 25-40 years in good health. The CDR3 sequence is CASSRGTHYEQYF. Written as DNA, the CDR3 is TGTGCCAGCAGCAGGGGGACCCATTACGAGCAGTACTTC.